This is a list of T cell receptor beta chains from one sample in a study of shared clonotypes between healthy human individuals. Generated by immunoSEQ multiplex PCR, the TCRdb table keeps only in-frame clones and is missing some. The table shows hundreds of thousands of clones, with approximately 96% occurring only once. Sequenced material: naive CD8+ T cells sorted from blood. The source of these receptors is a woman aged 30 to 39 in good health. Both conserved end residues are trimmed from each CDR3. Each record gives: V gene, CDR3 length, J gene, CDR3 protein.

>TRBV20-1|7|TRBJ2-7
SAAYEQY
>TRBV7-9|12|TRBJ2-1
ASSLAGGLNEQF
>TRBV4-1|13|TRBJ2-2
ASSQVQENTGELF
>TRBV27|12|TRBJ2-5
ASSPTGYRETQY
>TRBV6-4|11|TRBJ2-7
ASSDSPGGEQY
>TRBV27|12|TRBJ2-7
ASSLRTGNDEQY
>TRBV2|9|TRBJ1-1
ASWDRGEAF
>TRBV29-1|16|TRBJ2-1
SVYGVAGAPSSYNEQF
>TRBV19|15|TRBJ1-4
ASSIPGQGVTNEKLF
>TRBV10-1|10|TRBJ2-2
ASSDGTGELF
>TRBV7-6|16|TRBJ2-7
ASSPAPELAGGDYEQY
>TRBV27|13|TRBJ1-2
ASRPTGEVPYGYT
>TRBV30|12|TRBJ2-7
AWSVDSGSYEQY
>TRBV27|9|TRBJ2-7
ASSNRYEQY
>TRBV10-1|12|TRBJ2-7
ASSESGGTYEQY
>TRBV11-2|12|TRBJ2-1
ASSLVGSYNEQF
>TRBV27|11|TRBJ2-1
ATGSGNYNEQF
>TRBV2|10|TRBJ2-7
ARGGSPYEQY
>TRBV19|11|TRBJ2-7
ASGQGSSYEQY
>TRBV9|10|TRBJ2-1
ASSRGYNEQF
>TRBV27|12|TRBJ1-2
ASSGTGKNYGYT
>TRBV7-3|14|TRBJ2-1
ASWTLVVSSYNEQF
>TRBV4-1|13|TRBJ2-5
ASSQYGGGQETQY
>TRBV4-2|16|TRBJ2-7
ASSQDPLTGLLIYEQY
>TRBV28|10|TRBJ1-5
ASSPGNQPQH
>TRBV27|10|TRBJ2-7
ASSLDGYEQY
>TRBV6-6|9|TRBJ2-1
ASRGQNEQF
>TRBV10-1|13|TRBJ2-5
ASSEWPSQQETQY
>TRBV4-1|15|TRBJ1-2
ASSQTALLLQNYGYT
>TRBV7-9|14|TRBJ1-5
ASSLEQGDLNQPQH
>TRBV4-1|12|TRBJ2-5
ASSPRTGQETQY
>TRBV19|10|TRBJ2-1
ASSRLANEQF
>TRBV13|11|TRBJ2-7
ASSPPSSYEQY
>TRBV6-1|11|TRBJ1-1
ASTGRDNTEAF
>TRBV28|12|TRBJ2-1
ASSWDSSYNEQF
>TRBV4-1|12|TRBJ1-6
ASSPFRDNSPLH
>TRBV9|16|TRBJ1-3
ASSESLIEEITGNTIY
>TRBV4-1|14|TRBJ1-1
ASSRAGTGGLGEAF
>TRBV29-1|9|TRBJ1-2
SVEQGDGYT
>TRBV7-2|10|TRBJ2-1
ASSLSGNEQF
>TRBV5-1|10|TRBJ2-3
ASRSRTDTQY
>TRBV4-1|13|TRBJ2-5
ASSPIGGVGETQY
>TRBV9|14|TRBJ2-7
ASSVGLEGAVYEQY